This T cell receptor (beta chain) emerged from a study of blood T cell repertoires in COVID-19. The participants were between about 18 and 90 years old and came from 24 US areas. Categorization into cohorts depended on clinical history that participants reported. Only in-frame clones appear in the TCRdb table, and some are missing; sequencing was by immunoSEQ multiplex PCR. The repertoire consists of about 300,000 clones, with around 90% occurring once and the leading ten covering approximately 5%. V lost 3 bases, J lost 5 bases, and 13 bases lay in between. CDR1 is LNHNV, CDR2 YYDKDF, per germline (reference sequence). This CDR3 is 14 amino acids long.

Sequenced sample: PBMCs or T cells enriched from blood (not recorded which). This TCR derives from a woman aged 25 to 39 who had recovered from COVID-19. The J gene is TRBJ1-1, the V gene TRBV15; D may be TRBD1 (6 bases). CDR3 sequence reads: CATSSAQGGTEAFF. The CDR3 coding sequence is TGTGCCACCAGCAGTGCACAGGGTGGAACTGAAGCTTTCTTT.